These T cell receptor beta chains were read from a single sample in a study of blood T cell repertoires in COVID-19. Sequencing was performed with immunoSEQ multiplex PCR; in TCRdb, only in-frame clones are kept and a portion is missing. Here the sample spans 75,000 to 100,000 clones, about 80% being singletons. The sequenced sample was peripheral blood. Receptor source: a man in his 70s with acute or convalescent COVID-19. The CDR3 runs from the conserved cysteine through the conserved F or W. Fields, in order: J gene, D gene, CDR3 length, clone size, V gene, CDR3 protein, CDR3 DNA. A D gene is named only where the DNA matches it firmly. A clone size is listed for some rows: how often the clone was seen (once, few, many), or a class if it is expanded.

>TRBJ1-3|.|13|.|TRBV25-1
CASWGGTGNTIYF
TGTGCCAGCTGGGGAGGAACTGGAAACACCATATATTTT
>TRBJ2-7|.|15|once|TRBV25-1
CASSDYGSDSYEQYF
TGTGCCAGCAGTGATTACGGGAGTGATTCCTACGAGCAGTACTTC
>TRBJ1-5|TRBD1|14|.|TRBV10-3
CAISEGTGVQPQHF
TGTGCCATCAGTGAGGGAACAGGGGTTCAGCCCCAGCATTTT
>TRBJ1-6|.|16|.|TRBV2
CASSVIRQGANSPLHF
TGTGCCAGCAGTGTCATTCGGCAGGGCGCTAATTCACCCCTCCACTTT
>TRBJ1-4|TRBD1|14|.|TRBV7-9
CASSLDRAGEKLFF
TGTGCCAGCAGCCTTGACAGGGCCGGTGAAAAACTGTTTTTT
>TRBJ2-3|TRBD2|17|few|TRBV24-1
CATSDLETSGRGYTQYF
TGTGCCACCAGTGATCTGGAGACTAGCGGGAGAGGGTATACGCAGTATTTT
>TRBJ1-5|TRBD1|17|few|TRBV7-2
CASSLEDWTGGNQPQHF
TGTGCCAGCAGCTTAGAAGACTGGACAGGGGGCAATCAGCCCCAGCATTTT
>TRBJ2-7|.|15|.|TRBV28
CASSLWAGTHYEQYF
TGTGCCAGCAGTTTATGGGCCGGGACACACTACGAGCAGTACTTC
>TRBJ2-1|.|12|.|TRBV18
CASSPVALGQFF
TGTGCCAGCTCACCAGTGGCCCTTGGGCAGTTCTTC
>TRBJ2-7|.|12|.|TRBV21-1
CASSRSNYEQYF
TGTGCCAGCAGCCGGAGTAACTACGAGCAGTACTTC
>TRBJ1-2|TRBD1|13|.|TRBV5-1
CASGLGTGVGYTF
TGCGCCAGCGGCCTCGGGACAGGGGTCGGCTACACCTTC
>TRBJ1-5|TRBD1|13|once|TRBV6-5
CASRGTVNQPQHF
TGTGCCAGCAGGGGGACAGTCAATCAGCCCCAGCATTTT
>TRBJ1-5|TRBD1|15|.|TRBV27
CASSPQGAQGQPQHF
TGTGCCAGCAGCCCACAGGGGGCGCAGGGTCAGCCCCAGCATTTT
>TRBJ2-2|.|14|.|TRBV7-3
CASSLRAYTGELFF
TGTGCCAGCAGCTTAAGAGCCTACACCGGGGAGCTGTTTTTT